Below are 11 T cell receptor beta chains sequenced from a single sample in a study of shared clonotypes between healthy human individuals. Assay used: immunoSEQ multiplex PCR; TCRdb lists only in-frame clones, some missing. The sample lists about 980,000 clones; over 75% were seen once. Sequencing was done on a sample of memory CD4+ T cells sorted from blood. Stated subset: CD45RA-negative fraction. The source is a man aged 18-30 years in good health.

To note about this clone: Since a much larger clone is just one base distant, this may be a read error. Other DNA sequences in this sample translate to the same CDR3. The V gene is TRBV30, the J gene TRBJ2-5; D gene uncertain. Germline loops: CDR1 GTSNPN, CDR2 SVGIG (reference sequence). The CDR3 runs 11 residues. Trimming cost V 0 bases and J 5 bases, with 4 bases left between them. The CDR3 loop is CAWSVRETQYF. The CDR3 nucleotides are TGTGCCTGGAGTGTACGGGAGACCCAGTACTTC.

As concerns this clone: Other DNA sequences in this specimen translate into the identical CDR3. The chain has TRBV6-1 and TRBJ1-2; 7 bases fit TRBD1. The CDR3 is 13 amino acids. V shed 6 bases, J shed 2 bases, and the junction held 3 bases outside the gene matches. The germline CDR1 and CDR2 sequences are MNHNS and SASEGT. For the CDR3, the DNA is TGTGCCAGCAGCGGACAGGCGAACTATGGCTACACCTTC. Translating it yields CASSGQANYGYTF.

This sequence joins TRBV6-5 and TRBJ1-2; no definite D call. The CDR3 has 16 amino acids. Germline loops: CDR1 MNHEY, CDR2 SVGAGI. V lost 3 bases and J lost 4, with 18 bases in between. CDR3 sequence (DNA): TGTGCCAGCAGTTATAGGGCGGCTCTATCTTCCTATGGCTACACCTTC. Encoded protein: CASSYRAALSSYGYTF.

V gene TRBV27 combines with J gene TRBJ2-7; D possibly uses TRBD1 or TRBD2 (5 bases each). Germline V gene sequence: CDR1 MNHEY, CDR2 SMNVEV (reference sequence). V gave up 7 bases and J gave up 6 bases, with 28 bases separating them. CDR3 size: 17 residues. In DNA form, the CDR3 reads TGTGCCAGCATCCCCCCCGGCCGGGGAACCGTTAGGGGCGAGCAGTACTTC. The encoded protein is CASIPPGRGTVRGEQYF.

This rearrangement joins TRBV19 to TRBJ1-1; possibly TRBD1 for D (5 bases). V was pared by 2 bases and J by 4 bases, with 11 bases between. The CDR3 length is 14 residues. Germline CDR1 is LNHDA and CDR2 is SQIVND (reference sequence). CDR3 bases: TGTGCCAGTAGTATAAGGGGTGACGGCACTGAAGCTTTCTTT. Translated: CASSIRGDGTEAFF.

The chain links TRBV18 to TRBJ2-2; possibly TRBD2 for D (5 bases). This CDR3 has 14 amino acids. V was cut by 3 bases and J by 4 bases, with 9 bases left in between. Germline V gives CDR1 KGHSH, CDR2 LQKENI. CDR3 amino acids: CASSPSGSTGELFF. CDR3 in DNA: TGTGCCAGCTCACCTTCGGGGAGCACCGGGGAGCTGTTTTTT.

This clone was counted only a few times. The J gene is TRBJ2-3, the V gene TRBV11-3; TRBD2 agrees at 8 bases. From germline, CDR1 is SGHNT and CDR2 YENEEA. The CDR3 runs to 14 residues. Trimming took 5 bases from V and 8 from J; bases not matched to a gene: 9. The CDR3, as DNA: TGTGCCAGCAGCCTAAGCGGGGGATATGGTACGCAGTATTTT. Translation: CASSLSGGYGTQYF. The full variable domain, completed using reference TRBV11-3 and TRBJ2-3, is EAGVVQSPRYKIIEKKQPVAFWCNPISGHNTLYWYLQNLGQGPELLIRYENEEAVDDSQLPKDRFSAERLKGVDSTLKIQPAELGDSAVYLCASSLSGGYGTQYFGPGTRLTVL.

The chain links TRBV5-1 to TRBJ1-2; a possible D gene is TRBD1 (6 bases). The CDR3 is made up of 15 amino acids. Germline CDR1 is SGHRS and CDR2 is YFSETQ. V was clipped by 4 bases and J by 4 bases, with 17 bases between them. CDR3 sequence: CASSPIWGGSYGYTF. The CDR3 DNA follows: TGCGCCAGCAGCCCGATTTGGGGGGGCAGCTATGGCTACACCTTC.

This rearrangement joins TRBV2 to TRBJ2-7; 8 nucleotides line up with TRBD2. The germline CDR1 and CDR2 sequences are SNHLY and FYNNEI. The CDR3 length is 16 residues. V lost 7 bases and J lost 0; bases outside the gene matches: 11. CDR3 coding DNA: TGTGCCAGCATTGTCAGTCGGGAGGGCCTCTCCTACGAGCAGTACTTC. Translating gives CASIVSREGLSYEQYF.

This clone appeared a few times. The chain links TRBV19 to TRBJ2-3; D not resolved. Germline V lookup: CDR1 LNHDA, CDR2 SQIVND (reference sequence). The CDR3 has 13 amino acids. The V end lost 3 bases, the J end lost 5 bases, and 9 bases lay between the germline ends. Here the CDR3 DNA reads TGTGCCAGTAGTATGAGGTCGGGAGATACGCAGTATTTT. Translated, it gives CASSMRSGDTQYF.

CDR3 DNA: TGTGCCAGCAGTCCTCCGGGACTAGCGGGGGGTGAGCAGTTCTTC. Amino acid sequence: CASSPPGLAGGEQFF. The chain is built from TRBV6-5 and TRBJ2-1; TRBD2 aligns across 15 bases. The CDR3 consists of 15 residues. V gave up 5 bases and J gave up 9 bases; unmatched junction bases: 5. Germline CDR1 and CDR2: MNHEY and SVGAGI.